This entry concerns a single T cell receptor beta chain. This sample is drawn from a study of blood T cell repertoires in COVID-19. V lost 4 bases and J lost 7; bases outside the gene matches: 10. There are 16 residues in the CDR3. Germline loops: CDR1 SGHRS, CDR2 YFSETQ. The repertoire was sequenced with immunoSEQ multiplex PCR; TCRdb's copy has only in-frame clones and lacks some. The table records about 500,000 clones, around 90% of them present only once. The sequencing sample was made of PBMCs or T cells enriched from blood (not recorded which). The chain joins TRBV5-1 to TRBJ2-2; 10 bases are shared with TRBD1. This receptor was taken from a woman under 30 who had recovered from COVID-19. For the CDR3, the DNA is TGCGCCAGCAGCATAACCCTGACAGGGGGCGGCGGGGAGCTGTTTTTT. It translates to CASSITLTGGGGELFF.